The rows below give T cell receptor beta chains drawn from one sample of a study of shared clonotypes between healthy human individuals. Here immunoSEQ multiplex PCR was the method, and the copy in TCRdb shows in-frame clones only, minus some. The sample lists millions of clones; around 95% were seen once. Sequenced input: naive CD4+ T cells sorted from blood. All receptors derive from a man aged 18 to 29 in good health. Each CDR3 is given with its conserved first and last residue. A D gene is named only where the DNA matches it firmly. Size values are once, few and many counts, or a class for expanded clones, and some rows have none.

TRBD2	12	TRBJ2-7	TRBV7-2	.	CASSLEAGRQYF	TGTGCCAGCAGCTTAGAAGCGGGGAGGCAGTACTTC
.	16	TRBJ2-1	TRBV6-1	.	CASSEFRQGPYNEQFF	TGTGCCAGCAGTGAATTTCGGCAGGGACCCTACAATGAGCAGTTCTTC
.	14	TRBJ1-6	TRBV6-6	.	CASIQTDYNSPLHF	TGTGCCAGCATTCAGACAGATTATAATTCACCCCTCCACTTT
TRBD1	13	TRBJ2-7	TRBV6-1	.	CASAWDRSNEQYF	TGTGCCAGCGCGTGGGACAGGTCAAACGAGCAGTACTTC
TRBD1	14	TRBJ2-7	TRBV2	.	CASVYNSAGGEQYF	TGTGCCAGCGTCTATAACAGCGCAGGGGGCGAGCAGTACTTC
TRBD2	15	TRBJ2-7	TRBV7-8	.	CASSRLAGGHYEQYF	TGTGCCAGCAGCCGACTAGCGGGGGGGCACTACGAGCAGTACTTC
.	13	TRBJ2-7	TRBV5-6	.	CASSLVWTHEQYF	TGTGCCAGCAGCTTGGTTTGGACCCACGAGCAGTACTTC
TRBD2	17	TRBJ2-7	TRBV27	.	CASSSPGTSGRAYEQYF	TGTGCCAGCAGTTCGCCCGGGACTAGCGGGAGGGCCTACGAGCAGTACTTC
.	15	TRBJ1-6	TRBV7-8	few	CASSGSRGANSPLHF	TGTGCCAGCAGCGGGTCCCGGGGCGCTAATTCACCCCTCCACTTT
TRBD1	15	TRBJ2-3	TRBV5-1	.	CASSRGTGGVDTQYF	TGCGCCAGCTCCCGGGGGACAGGGGGCGTAGATACGCAGTATTTT
TRBD2	14	TRBJ2-7	TRBV10-3	.	CAISTGTRAYEQYF	TGTGCCATCAGCACCGGGACTAGGGCCTACGAGCAGTACTTC
.	16	TRBJ1-4	TRBV6-1	.	CASSERQGRPNEKLFF	TGTGCCAGCAGTGAACGCCAGGGGAGGCCTAATGAAAAACTGTTTTTT
.	13	TRBJ1-1	TRBV7-3	.	CASSLYRDTEAFF	TGTGCCAGCAGCTTATACAGGGATACTGAAGCTTTCTTT
TRBD2	15	TRBJ2-5	TRBV15	.	CATSRDPGTRETQYF	TGTGCCACCAGCAGAGATCCGGGGACTAGAGAGACCCAGTACTTC
TRBD1	17	TRBJ1-2	TRBV9	once	CASSVGVGTGPYYGYTF	TGTGCCAGCAGCGTAGGAGTGGGGACAGGGCCCTACTATGGCTACACCTTC
TRBD1	17	TRBJ2-5	TRBV12-5	.	CASGPGQGGLHQETQYF	TGTGCTAGTGGCCCCGGACAGGGGGGCCTCCATCAAGAGACCCAGTACTTC
TRBD1	16	TRBJ2-7	TRBV4-3	once	CASSQVQGQGAYEQYF	TGCGCCAGCAGCCAAGTTCAGGGACAGGGGGCCTACGAGCAGTACTTC
TRBD1	13	TRBJ1-4	TRBV29-1	.	CSVEDRGHEKLFF	TGCAGCGTTGAAGACAGGGGGCATGAAAAACTGTTTTTT
.	11	TRBJ2-7	TRBV30	.	CAWARAYEQYF	TGTGCCTGGGCGAGGGCCTACGAGCAGTACTTC
.	15	TRBJ2-7	TRBV10-3	.	CAITPGSGNSYEQYF	TGTGCCATCACCCCGGGATCAGGGAACTCCTACGAGCAGTACTTC
TRBD1	16	TRBJ2-5	TRBV2	.	CASSVPGQGARETQYF	TGTGCCAGCAGTGTACCGGGACAGGGGGCACGAGAGACCCAGTACTTC
.	17	TRBJ1-5	TRBV7-2	once	CASSPRTKSWGNQPQHF	TGTGCCAGCAGCCCCCGGACGAAGTCCTGGGGCAATCAGCCCCAGCATTTT
TRBD2	16	TRBJ2-3	TRBV7-9	.	CASSLAHGGALDTQYF	TGTGCCAGCAGCTTAGCCCACGGGGGGGCCTTAGATACGCAGTATTTT
.	15	TRBJ2-6	TRBV30	.	CAWSLQGSGANVLTF	TGTGCCTGGAGTTTGCAGGGGTCCGGGGCCAACGTCCTGACTTTC
TRBD1	15	TRBJ1-2	TRBV5-1	.	CASSSTGQPFYGYTF	TGCGCCAGCAGCTCGACGGGACAGCCGTTCTATGGCTACACCTTC
.	12	TRBJ1-3	TRBV28	.	CASSQVGNTIYF	TGTGCCAGCAGTCAAGTAGGAAACACCATATATTTT
TRBD1	15	TRBJ2-2	TRBV27	.	CASSLEDRGAGELFF	TGTGCCAGCAGTTTGGAGGACAGGGGAGCCGGGGAGCTGTTTTTT
.	13	TRBJ2-7	TRBV6-1	few	CASSMTRLYEQYF	TGTGCCAGCAGTATGACTCGCCTCTACGAGCAGTACTTC
.	15	TRBJ2-3	TRBV9	few	CASSVKGFITDTQYF	TGTGCCAGCAGCGTAAAGGGATTCATCACAGATACGCAGTATTTT
.	16	TRBJ1-5	TRBV5-8	.	CASSLGRGASNQPQHF	TGTGCCAGCAGCCTAGGGCGGGGGGCGAGCAATCAGCCCCAGCATTTT
.	14	TRBJ1-1	TRBV18	.	CASSRGQLNTEAFF	TGTGCCAGCTCACGCGGACAGCTGAACACTGAAGCTTTCTTT
.	11	TRBJ2-7	TRBV2	.	CASSGRDEQYF	TGTGCCAGCAGCGGCAGGGACGAGCAGTACTTC
TRBD2	12	TRBJ2-3	TRBV19	.	CASSTPGLALNF	TGTGCCAGTAGCACGCCGGGACTAGCCCTTAATTTT
.	15	TRBJ1-3	TRBV6-5	.	CASSYSTAVGNTIYF	TGTGCCAGCAGTTACTCGACGGCGGTTGGAAACACCATATATTTT
TRBD2	17	TRBJ2-1	TRBV4-3	.	CASSQDGTSGRRNEQFF	TGCGCCAGCAGCCAAGACGGGACTAGCGGGAGAAGGAATGAGCAGTTCTTC
TRBD2	16	TRBJ2-5	TRBV19	.	CASSLSGRANPETQYF	TGTGCCAGTAGCCTTAGCGGGAGGGCCAATCCGGAGACCCAGTACTTC
.	16	TRBJ2-1	TRBV5-1	.	CASSLVGGSSYNEQFF	TGCGCCAGCAGCTTGGTTGGTGGAAGCTCCTACAATGAGCAGTTCTTC
.	15	TRBJ2-3	TRBV30	.	CAWSLGGTSTDTQYF	TGTGCCTGGAGTCTTGGGGGCACTAGCACAGATACGCAGTATTTT
TRBD1	15	TRBJ1-1	TRBV28	.	CATSGQTPMNTEAFF	TGTGCCACCTCGGGACAGACTCCTATGAACACTGAAGCTTTCTTT
.	14	TRBJ1-4	TRBV7-9	.	CASSSRVINEKLFF	TGTGCCAGCAGCTCCCGGGTTATTAATGAAAAACTGTTTTTT
.	14	TRBJ2-7	TRBV7-2	.	CASSLYGRPYEQYF	TGTGCCAGCAGCTTATACGGCAGACCATACGAGCAGTACTTC
.	16	TRBJ2-7	TRBV7-9	once	CASSFGQGGISYEQYF	TGTGCCAGCAGCTTCGGACAGGGAGGGATTTCCTACGAGCAGTACTTC
.	13	TRBJ2-7	TRBV18	.	CASSPLDASEQYF	TGTGCCAGCTCACCACTGGACGCCTCCGAGCAGTACTTC
.	11	TRBJ1-1	TRBV30	once	CARSTNTEAFF	TGTGCCAGATCGACGAACACTGAAGCTTTCTTT
TRBD1	16	TRBJ1-5	TRBV27	.	CASSSPGQKRVKPQHF	TGTGCCAGCAGTTCACCGGGACAGAAGAGGGTAAAACCCCAGCATTTT
TRBD1	15	TRBJ1-1	TRBV5-1	.	CASRSGTGWDTEAFF	TGCGCCAGCAGGTCTGGGACAGGGTGGGACACTGAAGCTTTCTTT
TRBD1	15	TRBJ2-3	TRBV18	.	CASSPNRGLGDTQYF	TGTGCCAGCTCACCGAACAGGGGGCTGGGAGATACGCAGTATTTT
TRBD2	15	TRBJ2-2	TRBV5-1	.	CASSLPSGSSGELFF	TGCGCCAGCAGCTTGCCTAGCGGGAGCTCCGGGGAGCTGTTTTTT